This T cell receptor beta chain was observed in a study of beta chain features in type 1 diabetes (dated by TCRdb to 2016 to 2019). Regarding the complete study: Mean age, gender distribution, total cell number and subset yield did not differ between patients and healthy donors. Regulatory and stem cell-like memory subsets were obtained from only 8 patients and roughly eight healthy donors, while naive and central memory subsets were obtained from all 28 donors. The study compared the TCRB repertoires of sorted circulating CD4+ T cell subsets in recently diagnosed type 1 diabetes patients with those in matched healthy donors. Across all samples, almost 110 million sorted cells were examined, and cell number per subset correlated strongly with RNA yield.

From each donor, a single peripheral blood sample of about 110 mL on average was drawn into heparinised tubes. Naive, central memory, regulatory and stem cell-like memory CD4+ T cells were sorted on a BD FACSAria II using a panel including CD45RO, CCR7, CD25, CD127, CD95 and CD27. Every sorted population had a purity above 95%. Right away, PBMCs were isolated by Lymphoprep density gradient centrifugation and were stained directly, with no culture step. Samples were stained and sorted in pairs, with one healthy donor and one patient per experiment, so that batch effects were minimized. What the research found in general, with its limitations: Because the HLA sub-analyses included only small numbers of individuals, any influence of HLA type on TCRB rearrangement was left unresolved. Naive, central memory and regulatory TCRB repertoires appeared to be more alike among patients than among healthy donors. Shorter templates might be favored by PCR, yet because patient and control samples were amplified and corrected together, any such skew would affect both groups equally. Type 1 diabetes patients showed a moderate but significant shortening of TCRB CDR3 length in all four CD4+ subsets. Patients with type 1 diabetes made fewer insertions and deleted more nucleotides at VDJ recombination sites, implying thymic rearrangement abnormalities. Because cDNA was sequenced instead of genomic DNA, activated cells with high expression could be over-represented, although the groups did not differ in activation or CD3 levels.

All of the isolated RNA was reverse transcribed with the High Capacity cDNA Reverse Transcription Kit, so expressed TCRB transcripts were sequenced. Deep immunoSEQ sequencing was applied to naive, central memory and regulatory T cell samples, giving an average of about 3.6 million total reads per sample. After sorted cells were lysed in RLT buffer, RNA was extracted with DNase-treated RNeasy Micro or Mini kits, with the choice depending on cell number. Each cell subset was processed on its own to prevent cross-contamination, while patient and healthy donor samples were processed together. The immunoSEQ multiplex PCR was used to amplify TCRB sequences from cDNA, generating 87-bp fragments that spanned the CDR3 region. Sequencing of the amplicons was done on the Illumina HiSeq platform. Per the source publication's procedure: Synthetic template baselines were used to correct PCR bias computationally, reads within Hamming distance 2 were collapsed together, and singletons that could not be merged were discarded. Reads were aligned against IMGT so that V, D and J genes, CDR3 length and insertions or deletions at six rearrangement sites could be assigned. Within each subset, clonotype counts were normalized to the number of sorted cells before true diversity and Gini coefficients were calculated with the tcR R package. The overlap coefficient, calculated on TCRB nucleotide sequences, was used to measure repertoire sharing. Out-of-frame TCRB sequences from naive cells were analyzed as a proxy for the pre-selection repertoire. Drawn from immuneACCESS, this table holds only the in-frame rearrangements with V and J called that TCRdb kept. Clones are partly lost; checked studies trace under half to an unresolved V gene and leave the rest unexplained. That table supplies the V and J calls and clone size; D and trimming were determined from the DNA. Within this sample are about 250,000 clones, with roughly 13% of them counted one time only. The top ten constitute around 0.026% of the sample.

This clone has more than one count but fewer than ten. The specificity of this receptor is unknown. No qualities accompany the bases; no much larger clone lies one base away. V loses 2 bases at its end and J loses 3 bases; junction bases beyond the gene matches: 4. Reading from cysteine to phenylalanine, the CDR3 counts 16 amino acids. Kept here is only the CDR3 DNA, which spans 48 bases and is read in frame from base 1. Sequences SGHRS (CDR1) and YFSETQ (CDR2) are obtained from the germline V gene. The receptor chain draws on TRBV5-1 and TRBJ2-2; TRBD1 fits 10 bases in the junction. The TCR sequence derives from a woman aged 40 to 55 in good health. Specimen: naive CD4+ T cells from blood. The sample's cell subset or site label is to be understood as: true naive CD4+ T cells. The nucleotides read TGCGCCAGCAGCTTCCGGGACAGGGGTCACACCGGGGAGCTGTTTTTT. Its protein is CASSFRDRGHTGELFF.